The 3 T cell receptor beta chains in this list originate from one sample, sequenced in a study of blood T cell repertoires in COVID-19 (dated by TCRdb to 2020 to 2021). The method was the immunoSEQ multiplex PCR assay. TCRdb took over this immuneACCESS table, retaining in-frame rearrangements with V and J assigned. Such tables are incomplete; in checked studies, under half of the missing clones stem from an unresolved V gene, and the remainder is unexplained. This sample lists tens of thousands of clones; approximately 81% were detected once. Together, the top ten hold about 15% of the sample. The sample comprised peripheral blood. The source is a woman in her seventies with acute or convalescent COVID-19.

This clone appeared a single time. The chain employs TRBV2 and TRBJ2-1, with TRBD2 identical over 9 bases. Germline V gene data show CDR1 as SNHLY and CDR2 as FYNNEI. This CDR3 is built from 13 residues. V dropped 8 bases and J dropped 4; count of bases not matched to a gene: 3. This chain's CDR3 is CASRREGYNEQFF. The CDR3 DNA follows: TGTGCCAGCCGGCGGGAGGGATACAATGAGCAGTTCTTC. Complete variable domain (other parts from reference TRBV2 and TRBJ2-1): EPEVTQTPSHQVTQMGQEVILRCVPISNHLYFYWYRQILGQKVEFLVSFYNNEISEKSEIFDDQFSVERPDGSNFTLKIRSTKLEDSAMYFCASRREGYNEQFFGPGTRLTVL.

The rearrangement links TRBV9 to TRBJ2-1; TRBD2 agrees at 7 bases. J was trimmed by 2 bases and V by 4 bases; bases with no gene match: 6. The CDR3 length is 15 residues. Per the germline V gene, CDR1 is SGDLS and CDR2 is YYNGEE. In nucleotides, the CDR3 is TGTGCCAGCAGCATGGAGGGAGGGGCCTACAATGAGCAGTTCTTC. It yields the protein CASSMEGGAYNEQFF. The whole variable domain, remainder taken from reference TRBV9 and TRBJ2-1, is DSGVTQTPKHLITATGQRVTLRCSPRSGDLSVYWYQQSLDQGLQFLIQYYNGEERAKGNILERFSAQQFPDLHSELNLSSLELGDSALYFCASSMEGGAYNEQFFGPGTRLTVL.

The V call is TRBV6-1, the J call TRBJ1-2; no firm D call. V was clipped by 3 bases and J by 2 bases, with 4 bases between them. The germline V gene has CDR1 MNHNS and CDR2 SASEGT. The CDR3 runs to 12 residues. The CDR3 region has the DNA TGTGCCAGCAGTGAGAGGAACTATGGCTACACCTTC. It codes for CASSERNYGYTF.